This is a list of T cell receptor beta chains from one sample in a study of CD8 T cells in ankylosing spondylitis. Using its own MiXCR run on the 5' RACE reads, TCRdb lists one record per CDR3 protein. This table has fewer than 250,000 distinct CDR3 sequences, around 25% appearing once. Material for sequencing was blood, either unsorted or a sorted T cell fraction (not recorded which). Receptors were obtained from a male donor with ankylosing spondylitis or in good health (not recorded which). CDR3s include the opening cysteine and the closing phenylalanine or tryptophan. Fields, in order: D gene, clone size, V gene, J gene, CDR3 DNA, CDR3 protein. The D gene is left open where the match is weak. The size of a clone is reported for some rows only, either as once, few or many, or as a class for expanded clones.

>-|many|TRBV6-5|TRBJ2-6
TGTGCCAGCAGTTACTCGACAGACGCCATTCGGCCTGGGGCCAACGTCCTGACTTTC
CASSYSTDAIRPGANVLTF
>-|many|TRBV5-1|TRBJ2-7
TGCGCCAGCAGCCAGGGCGGACCCGACGAGCAGTACTTC
CASSQGGPDEQYF
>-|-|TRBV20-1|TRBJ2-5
TGCAGTGCTAGTAGCGGTCAGCAAGAGACCCAGTACTTC
CSASSGQQETQYF
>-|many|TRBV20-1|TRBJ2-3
TGCAGTGCTCCATGGGTGTCCACAGATACGCAGTATTTT
CSAPWVSTDTQYF
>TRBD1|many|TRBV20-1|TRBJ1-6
TGCAGTGCCAAGCCGGACAGGGGAAATTCACCCCTCCACTTT
CSAKPDRGNSPLHF
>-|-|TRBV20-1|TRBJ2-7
TGCAGTGCTAGAAAGGGTTGGCACGAGCAGTACTTC
CSARKGWHEQYF
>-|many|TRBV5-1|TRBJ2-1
TGCGCCAGCAGCTCCAATACAGGGCCCTCTATCTCTGGGGAGCAGTTCTTC
CASSSNTGPSISGEQFF
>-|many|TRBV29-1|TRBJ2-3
TGCAGCGTTGGAGGGGATACGCAGTATTTT
CSVGGDTQYF
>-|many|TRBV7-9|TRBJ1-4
TGTGCCAGCAGCTTAGCACGCACGGTAAATGATAGACTGTTTTTT
CASSLARTVNDRLFF
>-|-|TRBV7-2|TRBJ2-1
TGTGCCAGCAGCTTCGGGGACGGCTCCTACAATGAGCAGTTCTTC
CASSFGDGSYNEQFF
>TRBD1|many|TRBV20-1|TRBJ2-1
TGCAGTGCTAGAGGGGGGGACAGGGGGCGAAATGAGCAGTTCTTC
CSARGGDRGRNEQFF
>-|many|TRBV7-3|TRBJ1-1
TGTGCCAGCAGCCCTGGGAGTATGAACACTGAAGCTTTCTTT
CASSPGSMNTEAFF
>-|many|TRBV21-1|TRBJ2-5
TGTGCCAGCAGTCCGGGACAGGACTACCAAGAGACCCAGTACTTC
CASSPGQDYQETQYF
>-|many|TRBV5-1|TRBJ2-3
TGCGCCAGCAGCTTGGGAGGAGTAGATACGCAGTATTTT
CASSLGGVDTQYF
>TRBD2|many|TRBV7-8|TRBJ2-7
TGTGCCAGCAGCAAAAGCACCGGGACTACTTCCTACGAGCAGTACTTC
CASSKSTGTTSYEQYF
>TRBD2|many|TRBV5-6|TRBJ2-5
TGTGCCAGCAGCTTGCTCTCTAGCGGGAACCAAGAGACCCAGTACTTC
CASSLLSSGNQETQYF
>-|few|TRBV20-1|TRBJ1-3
TGCAGTGCTAGAGATGGGGCTGGCTCTGGAAACACCATATATTTT
CSARDGAGSGNTIYF
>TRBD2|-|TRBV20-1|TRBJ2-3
TGCAGTGCTCAGACTAGCGGAGATACGCAGTATTTT
CSAQTSGDTQYF
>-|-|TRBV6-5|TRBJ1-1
TGTGCCAGCAGTTCCTGGGACACTGAAGCTTTCTTT
CASSSWDTEAFF
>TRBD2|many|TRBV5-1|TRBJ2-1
TGCGCCAGCAGCTTGTCAGCGGGAGGCACCTACAATGAGCAGTTCTTC
CASSLSAGGTYNEQFF
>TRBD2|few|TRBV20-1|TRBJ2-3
TGCAGTGCTAGAGGGTCTACTAGCGGAACCACAGATACGCAGTATTTT
CSARGSTSGTTDTQYF
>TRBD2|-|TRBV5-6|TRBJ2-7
TGTGCCAGCAGCCCATTAGCGGGAGACTCCTACGAGCAGTACTTC
CASSPLAGDSYEQYF
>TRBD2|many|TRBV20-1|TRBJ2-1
TGCAGTGCTGTACTAGCGGGAGTTAGTTGGAATGAGCAGTTCTTC
CSAVLAGVSWNEQFF
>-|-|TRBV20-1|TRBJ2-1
TGCAGTGCTAGAGATCTCGTCGCCTACAATGAGCAGTTCTTC
CSARDLVAYNEQFF
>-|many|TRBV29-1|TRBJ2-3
TGCAGCGTCAACACTGGGGGGACAGATACGCAGTATTTT
CSVNTGGTDTQYF
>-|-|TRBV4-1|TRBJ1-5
TGCGCCAGCAGCCAAGAAAGTGGGGTAGCGGCGTGGCAGCCCCAGCATTTT
CASSQESGVAAWQPQHF
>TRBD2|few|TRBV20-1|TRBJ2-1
TGCAGTGCTAGGCAGGGACTAGCTAGGGGTGAGCAGTTCTTC
CSARQGLARGEQFF
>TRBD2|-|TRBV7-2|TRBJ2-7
TGTGCCAGCACACCGGGACTAGCGGCTCGCGAGCAGTACTTC
CASTPGLAAREQYF
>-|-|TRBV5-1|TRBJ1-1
TGCGCCAGCAGCTTGATTTTGGGGGCTGGGACTGAAGCTTTCTTT
CASSLILGAGTEAFF
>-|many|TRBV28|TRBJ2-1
TGTGCCAGCAGTTTAGACCGCTACAATGAGCAGTTCTTC
CASSLDRYNEQFF
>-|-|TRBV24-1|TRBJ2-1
TGTGCCACCAGTGACCCCGGTACTAGGGAAGCTACGAGGGGGAATGAGCAGTTCTTC
CATSDPGTREATRGNEQFF
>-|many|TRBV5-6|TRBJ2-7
TGTGCCAGCAGCCCACCGGGGACCTTCCCTCCGCAGTACTTC
CASSPPGTFPPQYF
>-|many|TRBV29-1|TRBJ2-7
TGCAGCGTTGAAGACAACGTGGGGGAGCAGTACTTC
CSVEDNVGEQYF
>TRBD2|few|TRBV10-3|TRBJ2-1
TGTGCCATCAGAGGGGACTATTCTAGGGATGAGCAGTTCTTC
CAIRGDYSRDEQFF
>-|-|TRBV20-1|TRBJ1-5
TGCAGTGCTAGAGAAACCGCAGGTAATAGCAATCAGCCCCAGCATTTT
CSARETAGNSNQPQHF
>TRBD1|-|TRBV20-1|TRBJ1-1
TGCAGTGCTGATCTAGGGACAGTCCGTTTCATGAACACTGAAGCTTTCTTT
CSADLGTVRFMNTEAFF
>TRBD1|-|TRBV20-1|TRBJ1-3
TGCAGTGCTAGAGATGCGGGGGACAGTGGGGTCTCTGGAAACACCATATATTTT
CSARDAGDSGVSGNTIYF
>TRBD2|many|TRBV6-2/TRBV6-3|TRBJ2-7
TGTGCCAGCAGTCAGACTAGCGCATCTTCCGAGCAGTACTTC
CASSQTSASSEQYF
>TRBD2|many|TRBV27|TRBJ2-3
TGTGCCAGCAGAGCGGGGGATATAGATACGCAGTATTTT
CASRAGDIDTQYF
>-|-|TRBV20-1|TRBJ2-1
TGCAGTGCTAGTCCTCGGCGCTCGGATGAGCAGTTCTTC
CSASPRRSDEQFF
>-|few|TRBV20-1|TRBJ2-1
TGCAGTGCCATGGGACCGAGCTCCTACAATGAGCAGTTCTTC
CSAMGPSSYNEQFF